These T cell receptor beta chains were read from a single sample in a study of neurological immune-mediated disorders. TCRdb redid the calling of the 5' RACE reads with MiXCR, one entry per CDR3 protein. This table holds approximately 36,000 distinct CDR3 sequences, over 12% found once. Material: PBMCs. The receptors stem from a woman in her fifties or sixties with HTLV-1-associated myelopathy (HAM/TSP). CDR3s leave out the opening cysteine and the closing phenylalanine or tryptophan. Size tells how often a clone was seen (once, few, many) or the class of an expanded clone, and some rows leave it out.

j_gene	abundance	v_gene	CDR3aa
TRBJ1-1	once	TRBV11-2	ASSRDRGPSRF
TRBJ1-6	many	TRBV7-2	ASSSGTGTDGSPLH
TRBJ1-1	many	TRBV9	ASSVGRWGGLKDTEAF
TRBJ2-1	NA	TRBV25-1	ASSASLSGGPYNEQF
TRBJ2-3	many	TRBV10-3	AIRPGQGVADTQY
TRBJ2-7	many	TRBV7-2	ASSLKASSYEQY
TRBJ2-6	many	TRBV7-9	ASSLGQGYSGANVLT
TRBJ2-7	many	TRBV7-9	ASSPGSPIYEQY
TRBJ1-5	many	TRBV5-5	ASSPDGRYSNQPQH
TRBJ1-3	many	TRBV7-2	ASSLVAGSGNTIY
TRBJ2-3	many	TRBV5-1	ASSWTGTDTQY
TRBJ1-5	many	TRBV6-2/TRBV6-3	ASRMTGDGRNQPQH
TRBJ1-1	many	TRBV6-2/TRBV6-3	ASSLSPMNTEAF
TRBJ2-3	many	TRBV5-1	ASSLRLGQGSTDTQY
TRBJ2-1	many	TRBV11-3	ASSTGSLAGVNNEQF
TRBJ2-2	many	TRBV25-1	ASSELDGGAGTGELF
TRBJ1-2	many	TRBV11-2	ASSLGGQGYGYT
TRBJ2-2	many	TRBV5-1	ASSFAGTGELF
TRBJ1-1	many	TRBV5-1	ASSLPTGNTEAF
TRBJ1-2	many	TRBV5-1	ASSLEWTPGNGYT
TRBJ2-1	many	TRBV7-3	ASSLKAGSYNEQF
TRBJ1-1	many	TRBV6-2/TRBV6-3	ASSSGTGDTEAF
TRBJ2-3	many	TRBV4-3	ASSQAGGPDTQY
TRBJ1-6	NA	TRBV5-1	ASSLDRGDSPLH
TRBJ2-7	many	TRBV20-1	SATGTGPYEQY
TRBJ2-3	many	TRBV20-1	SARDEHASTDTQY
TRBJ1-1	many	TRBV10-3	AILQGAGTEAF
TRBJ2-7	few	TRBV3-1	ASSQGPQGYEQY
TRBJ1-5	many	TRBV7-2	ASSPYSNQPQH
TRBJ1-3	many	TRBV12-3/TRBV12-4	ASSLYPGTGNTIY
TRBJ1-1	many	TRBV6-2/TRBV6-3	ASRPGGSMNTEAF
TRBJ2-2	many	TRBV2	ASSEKQGHNTGELF
TRBJ2-5	many	TRBV2	ASSQRSAGTGETQY
TRBJ2-3	many	TRBV29-1	SVRRLLAAAGDTQY
TRBJ2-3	once	TRBV20-1	SGLGQVLNTITDTQY
TRBJ1-2	NA	TRBV6-5	ASRALSEGPLYNGYT
TRBJ2-5	many	TRBV20-1	SARDSGLAGTQY